This TCR beta chain appears in the sequencing data of a study of post-analysis software for immune sequencing data. On the study more broadly: There were relapsing-remitting, secondary progressive and progressive-relapsing multiple sclerosis among the disease courses included. Findings of the study overall: Multiple sclerosis patients had significantly lower normalized Chao1 diversity than controls. TRBV segments more frequent in patients than in controls numbered several and included TRBV5-6, TRBV5-1 and TRBV20-1.

Concerning this clonotype: Its antigen is as yet unknown.

There are 16 residues in the CDR3. Trimming removed 2 bases at V and 2 bases at J, with 15 bases between. cDNA libraries for TCR beta contained unique molecular identifiers. TCRdb called the PCR reads again in MiXCR, with one record for every CDR3 protein. The sample has about 620,000 distinct CDR3 sequences, 44% seen once. The material sequenced was blood. The receptor comes from a girl under 18 with multiple sclerosis. The chain is built from TRBV12-3 or TRBV12-4 and TRBJ2-5; TRBD1 might be the D (6 bases). DNA of the CDR3: TGTGCCAGCAGTTTAATAAACAGGGTAGATCAAGAGACCCAGTACTTC. Residues: CASSLINRVDQETQYF.